The next 7 T cell receptor beta chains were all read from a single sample in a study of CD8 T cells in Susac syndrome. An amount of RNA that ranged from roughly 0.5 to 1 ug was reverse transcribed with random hexamers. MiXCR was run by TCRdb on the immunoSEQ multiplex PCR reads, yielding one entry per CDR3 protein. The sample has 190,000 or so distinct CDR3 sequences, about 95% seen once. The source material was CD4+ T cells from PBMCs. These receptor sequences come from a human donor with multiple sclerosis.

The J gene is TRBJ2-5, the V gene TRBV5-6; D not resolved. Germline V lookup: CDR1 SGHDT, CDR2 YYEEEE. This CDR3 is 10 amino acids long. V gave up 5 bases and J gave up 3 bases, with 2 bases separating them. DNA of the CDR3: TGTGCCAGCAGAAAAGAGACCCAGTACTTC. Its protein is CASRKETQYF.

The V gene is TRBV3-1, the J gene TRBJ2-1, with 10 bases that match TRBD2. Germline V CDR1 and CDR2: LGHDT, YNNKEL (reference sequence). The CDR3 has 14 amino acids. The trim removed 4 bases at V and 7 bases at J, leaving 4 bases unmatched. The CDR3 bases are TGTGCCAGCAGCCCAGGGACTAGCGTGAATGAGCAGTTCTTC. Amino acids: CASSPGTSVNEQFF.

This clonotype was seen just once. This chain joins TRBV29-1 and TRBJ2-5, with 12 bases that match TRBD2. Germline V CDR1 and CDR2: SQVTM, ANQGSEA. V dropped 5 bases and J dropped 2; count of bases not matched to a gene: 3. CDR3 size: 14 residues. CDR3 region: CSVHGLAGQETQYF. CDR3 bases: TGCAGCGTTCACGGACTAGCGGGACAAGAGACCCAGTACTTC. The full variable domain, with the rest looked up from reference TRBV29-1 and TRBJ2-5, is SAVISQKPSRDICQRGTSLTIQCQVDSQVTMMFWYRQQPGQSLTLIATANQGSEATYESGFVIDKFPISRPNLTFSTLTVSNMSPEDSSIYLCSVHGLAGQETQYFGPGTRLLVL.

The V and J genes are TRBV3-1 and TRBJ2-2; D uncertain. The CDR3 loop spans 15 amino acids. CDR1 is LGHDT and CDR2 is YNNKEL in the germline V gene (reference sequence). V was clipped by 2 bases and J by 1 base, with 8 bases between them. CDR3 coding DNA: TGTGCCAGCAGCCAATGGCAGAAGAACACCGGGGAGCTGTTTTTT. Translating it yields CASSQWQKNTGELFF.

This clonotype was observed a single time. The CDR3: CASPGQYLSSSYEQYF. CDR3 in DNA: TGTGCCAGCCCGGGACAGTACCTATCTAGCTCCTACGAGCAGTACTTC. The gene calls are TRBV25-1 and TRBJ2-7; TRBD1 agrees at 7 bases. This CDR3 has 16 amino acids. Per the germline V gene, CDR1 is MGHDK and CDR2 is SYGVNS. V was pared by 8 bases and J by 0 bases, with 13 bases of the junction left unmatched.

The rearrangement uses TRBV30 and TRBJ2-1; D not certain. CDR1 and CDR2 (germline): GTSNPN, SVGIG (reference sequence). With 0 bases removed from V and 15 bases from J, the gap between germline ends came to 15 bases. The CDR3 runs 12 residues. Here the CDR3 reads CAWSVLQVRWFF. The CDR3 nucleotides are TGTGCCTGGAGTGTACTCCAGGTTCGTTGGTTCTTC. Combining the CDR3 with reference TRBV30 and TRBJ2-1 gives the whole variable domain SQTIHQWPATLVQPVGSPLSLECTVEGTSNPNLYWYRQAAGRGLQLLFYSVGIGQISSEVPQNLSASRPQDRQFILSSKKLLLSDSGFYLCAWSVLQVRWFFGPGTRLTVL.

The chain combines TRBV5-6 with TRBJ2-1, with D possibly matching TRBD2 (6 bases). The CDR3 loop spans 14 amino acids. The V end was cut by 3 bases, the J end by 2 bases, with 9 bases between. CDR1 and CDR2 (germline): SGHDT, YYEEEE. In nucleotides, the CDR3 is TGTGCCAGCAGCTCAAGACTAGCCTACAATGAGCAGTTCTTC. Protein sequence: CASSSRLAYNEQFF.